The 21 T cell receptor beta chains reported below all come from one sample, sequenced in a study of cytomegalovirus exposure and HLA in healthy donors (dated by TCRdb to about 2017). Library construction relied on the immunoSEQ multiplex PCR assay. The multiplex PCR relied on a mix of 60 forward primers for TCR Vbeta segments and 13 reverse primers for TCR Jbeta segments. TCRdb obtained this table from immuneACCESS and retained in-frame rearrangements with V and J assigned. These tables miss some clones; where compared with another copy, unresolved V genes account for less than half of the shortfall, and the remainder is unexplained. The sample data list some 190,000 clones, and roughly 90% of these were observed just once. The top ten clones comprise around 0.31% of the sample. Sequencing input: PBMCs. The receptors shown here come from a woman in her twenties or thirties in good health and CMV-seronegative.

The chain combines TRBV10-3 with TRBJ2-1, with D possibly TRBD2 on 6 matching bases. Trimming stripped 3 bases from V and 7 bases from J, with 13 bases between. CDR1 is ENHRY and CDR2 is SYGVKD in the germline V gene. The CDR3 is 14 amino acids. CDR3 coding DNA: TGTGCCATCAGTGACCCGGGGGAGAGGAATGAGCAGTTCTTC. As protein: CAISDPGERNEQFF.

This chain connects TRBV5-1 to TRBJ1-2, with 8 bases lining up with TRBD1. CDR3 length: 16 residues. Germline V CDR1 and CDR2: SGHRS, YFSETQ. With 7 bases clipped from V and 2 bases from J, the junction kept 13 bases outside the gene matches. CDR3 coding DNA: TGCGCCAGCGGGACAGGATCGGAGGGATACAACTATGGCTACACCTTC. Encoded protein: CASGTGSEGYNYGYTF. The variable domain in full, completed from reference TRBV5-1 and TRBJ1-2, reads KAGVTQTPRYLIKTRGQQVTLSCSPISGHRSVSWYQQTPGQGLQFLFEYFSETQRNKGNFPGRFSGRQFSNSRSEMNVSTLELGDSALYLCASGTGSEGYNYGYTFGSGTRLTVV.

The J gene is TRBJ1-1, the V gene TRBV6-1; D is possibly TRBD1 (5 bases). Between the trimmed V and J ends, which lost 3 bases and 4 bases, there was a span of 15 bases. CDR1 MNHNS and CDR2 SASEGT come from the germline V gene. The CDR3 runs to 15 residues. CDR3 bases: TGTGCCAGCAGTGATTCGGGGGTTTTGAGCACTGAAGCTTTCTTT. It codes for CASSDSGVLSTEAFF.

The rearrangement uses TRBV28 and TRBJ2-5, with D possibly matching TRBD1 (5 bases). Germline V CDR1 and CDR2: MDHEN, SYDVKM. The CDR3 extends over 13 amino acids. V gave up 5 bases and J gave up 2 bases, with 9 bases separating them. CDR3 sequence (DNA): TGTGCCAGCAGTGGACAAATTCAAGAGACCCAGTACTTC. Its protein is CASSGQIQETQYF.

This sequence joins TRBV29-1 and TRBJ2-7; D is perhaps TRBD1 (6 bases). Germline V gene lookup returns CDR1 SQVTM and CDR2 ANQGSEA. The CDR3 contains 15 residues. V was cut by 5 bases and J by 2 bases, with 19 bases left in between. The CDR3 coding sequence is TGCAGCGTTTTAAAGTTAACCGGGACAACCTACGAGCAGTACTTC. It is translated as CSVLKLTGTTYEQYF.

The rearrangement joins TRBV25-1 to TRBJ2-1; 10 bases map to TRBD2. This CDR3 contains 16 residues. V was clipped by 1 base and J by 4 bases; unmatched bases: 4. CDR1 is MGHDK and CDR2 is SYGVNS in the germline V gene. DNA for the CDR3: TGTGCCAGCAGTGAATCTTCTAGCGGGGGTTACAATGAGCAGTTCTTC. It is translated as CASSESSSGGYNEQFF.

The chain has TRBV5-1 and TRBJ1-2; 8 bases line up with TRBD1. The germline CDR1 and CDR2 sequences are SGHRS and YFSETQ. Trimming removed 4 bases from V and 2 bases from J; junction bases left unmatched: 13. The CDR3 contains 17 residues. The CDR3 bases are TGCGCCAGCAGCGCCGGTTGGTCAGGGGGCAAAAACTATGGCTACACCTTC. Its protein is CASSAGWSGGKNYGYTF.

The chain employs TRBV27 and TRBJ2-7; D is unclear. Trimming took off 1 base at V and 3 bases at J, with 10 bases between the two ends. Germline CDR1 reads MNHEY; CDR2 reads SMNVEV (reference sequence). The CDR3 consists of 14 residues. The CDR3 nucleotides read TGTGCCAGCAGTTTATTCTCCGGAGACTACGAGCAGTACTTC. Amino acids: CASSLFSGDYEQYF.

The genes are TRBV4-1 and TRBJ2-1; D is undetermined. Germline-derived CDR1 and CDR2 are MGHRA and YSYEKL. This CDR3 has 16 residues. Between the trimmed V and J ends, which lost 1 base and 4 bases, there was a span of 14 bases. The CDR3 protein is CASSQALFSGYNEQFF. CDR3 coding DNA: TGCGCCAGCAGCCAAGCCCTGTTCTCGGGTTACAATGAGCAGTTCTTC.

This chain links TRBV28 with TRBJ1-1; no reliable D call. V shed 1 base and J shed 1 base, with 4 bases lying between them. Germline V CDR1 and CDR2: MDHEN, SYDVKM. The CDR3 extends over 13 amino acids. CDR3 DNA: TGTGCCAGCAGTTTATTGCGGAACACTGAAGCTTTCTTT. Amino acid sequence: CASSLLRNTEAFF.

DNA for the CDR3: TGTGCCAGCAGCGCCAGGGGCGACACAGATACGCAGTATTTT. Translation gives CASSARGDTDTQYF. The chain carries TRBV6-1 and TRBJ2-3; D is perhaps TRBD1 (6 bases). The CDR3 extends over 14 amino acids. V lost 6 bases, J lost 2 bases, and 12 bases lay in between. Germline CDR1 reads MNHNS; CDR2 reads SASEGT.

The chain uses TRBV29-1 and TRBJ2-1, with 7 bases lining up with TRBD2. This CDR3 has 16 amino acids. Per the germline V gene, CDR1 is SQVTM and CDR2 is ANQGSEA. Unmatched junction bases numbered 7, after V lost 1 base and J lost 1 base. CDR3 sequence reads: CSVEAPRGRSYNEQFF. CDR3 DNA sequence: TGCAGCGTTGAAGCTCCGCGGGGGAGATCCTACAATGAGCAGTTCTTC.

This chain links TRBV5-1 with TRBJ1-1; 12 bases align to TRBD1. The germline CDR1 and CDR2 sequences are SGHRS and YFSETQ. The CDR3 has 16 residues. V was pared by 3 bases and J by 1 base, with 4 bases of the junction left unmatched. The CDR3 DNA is TGCGCCAGCAGCTGGGGGACAGGGGGCGCGAACACTGAAGCTTTCTTT. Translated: CASSWGTGGANTEAFF.

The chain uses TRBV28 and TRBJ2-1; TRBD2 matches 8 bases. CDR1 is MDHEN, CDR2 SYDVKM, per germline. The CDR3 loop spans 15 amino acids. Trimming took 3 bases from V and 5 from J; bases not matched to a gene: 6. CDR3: CASSLHSGGNNEQFF. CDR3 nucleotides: TGTGCCAGCAGTTTGCATTCGGGGGGGAACAATGAGCAGTTCTTC.

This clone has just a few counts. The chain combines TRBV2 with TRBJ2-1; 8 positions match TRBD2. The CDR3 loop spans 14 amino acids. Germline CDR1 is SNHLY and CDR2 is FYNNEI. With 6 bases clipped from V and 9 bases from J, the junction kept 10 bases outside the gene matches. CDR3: CASSPTSREGEQFF. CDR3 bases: TGTGCCAGCAGCCCGACTTCTCGGGAGGGTGAGCAGTTCTTC.

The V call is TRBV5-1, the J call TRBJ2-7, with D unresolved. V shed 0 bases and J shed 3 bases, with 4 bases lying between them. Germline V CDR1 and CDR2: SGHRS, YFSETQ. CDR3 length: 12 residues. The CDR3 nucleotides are TGCGCCAGCAGCTTGGATCTCTACGAGCAGTACTTC. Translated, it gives CASSLDLYEQYF.

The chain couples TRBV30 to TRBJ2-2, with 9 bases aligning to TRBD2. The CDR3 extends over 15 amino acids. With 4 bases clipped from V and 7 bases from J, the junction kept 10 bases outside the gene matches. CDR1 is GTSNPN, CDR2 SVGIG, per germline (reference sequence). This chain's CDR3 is CAWMRAGGRGGELFF. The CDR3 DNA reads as TGTGCCTGGATGAGGGCGGGGGGGCGCGGCGGGGAGCTGTTTTTT.

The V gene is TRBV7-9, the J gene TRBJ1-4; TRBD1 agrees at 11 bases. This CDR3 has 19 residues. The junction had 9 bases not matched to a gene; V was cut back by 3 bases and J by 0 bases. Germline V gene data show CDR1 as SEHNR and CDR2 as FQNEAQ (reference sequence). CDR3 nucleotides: TGTGCCAGCAGCTTCCCCTTCGGGACAGGGGGTACAACTAATGAAAAACTGTTTTTT. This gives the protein CASSFPFGTGGTTNEKLFF.

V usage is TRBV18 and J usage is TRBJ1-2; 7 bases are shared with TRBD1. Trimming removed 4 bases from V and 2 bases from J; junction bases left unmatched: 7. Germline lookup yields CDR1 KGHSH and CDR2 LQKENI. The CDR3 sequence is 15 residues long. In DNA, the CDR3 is TGTGCCAGCTCACTCAGGACAGGCTCAAACTATGGCTACACCTTC. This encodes CASSLRTGSNYGYTF.

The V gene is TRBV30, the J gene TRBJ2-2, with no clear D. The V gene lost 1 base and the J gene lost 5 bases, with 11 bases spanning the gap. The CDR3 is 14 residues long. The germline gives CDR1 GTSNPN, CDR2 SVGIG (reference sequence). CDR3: CAWSGVDKTGELFF. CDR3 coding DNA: TGTGCCTGGAGTGGAGTAGATAAAACCGGGGAGCTGTTTTTT.

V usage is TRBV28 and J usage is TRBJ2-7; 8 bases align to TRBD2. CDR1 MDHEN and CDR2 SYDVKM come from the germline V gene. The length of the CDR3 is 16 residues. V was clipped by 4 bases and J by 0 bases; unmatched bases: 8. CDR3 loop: CASSWEAGATSYEQYF. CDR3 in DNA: TGTGCCAGCAGTTGGGAAGCGGGAGCGACCTCCTACGAGCAGTACTTC.